What follows describes a single T cell receptor beta chain. Its antigen is not known. PCR primers comprised 60 Vbeta and 13 Jbeta primers. Libraries were prepared by immunoSEQ multiplex PCR; TCRdb keeps only in-frame clonotypes and omits some of them. Of 95,000 to 150,000 clones in the sample, 77% were seen once. This sample is part of a study of cytomegalovirus exposure and HLA in healthy donors. Study-wide findings and caveats: Among CMV-associated TCR beta chains, most appeared HLA-restricted in a later analysis. Most subjects had HLA-A and HLA-B alleles reportedly predicted accurately by TCR beta sequences.

Germline V gene lookup returns CDR1 MRHNA and CDR2 SNTAGT. The CDR3 is 14 amino acids. Trimming cost V 2 bases and J 4 bases, with 10 bases left between them. The sample comprised PBMCs. The chain is built from TRBV6-4 and TRBJ2-3; D is perhaps TRBD1 (6 bases). The receptor was isolated from a human donor in good health. This chain's CDR3 is CASSDGGEADTQYF. The DNA for the CDR3 is TGTGCCAGCAGTGACGGGGGCGAGGCAGATACGCAGTATTTT.